This is a list of T cell receptor beta chains from one sample in a study of blood T cell repertoires in COVID-19. The protocol was immunoSEQ multiplex PCR, while the TCRdb copy is restricted to in-frame clones and leaves out a portion. The table records under 45,000 clones, under 90% of them present only once. Input material: peripheral blood. The receptor set was obtained from a human donor in a cohort sampled during active COVID-19. The conserved cysteine and the conserved F or W are not part of the CDR3 here. Not every row has a clone size; where given, it reads once, few, many or a size class.

v_call cdr3_length clone_size cdr3_aa
TRBV2 12 NA ASSVNQGPETQY
TRBV3-1/TRBV3-2 14 NA ASSHSMRSGNQPQH
TRBV19 11 NA ASSMGGVGTQY
TRBV24-1 17 NA ATSGTTTGPLSSYNEQF
TRBV5-4 12 few ASSPGTGGNIQY
TRBV5-1 11 NA ASSRTGDETQY
TRBV23-1 9 NA ASKSMFEAF
TRBV24-1 9 NA ATGLSETQY
TRBV6-1 12 NA ASSEFKGGFEAF
TRBV30 12 NA AWSAQTGVKTQY
TRBV12-3/TRBV12-4 11 NA ASSLGQGWEQY
TRBV2 10 NA ASSEDVLGAF
TRBV7-9 15 NA ASSKSFGLAGVGEQF
TRBV19 12 few ASSTDSTYTEAF
TRBV3-1/TRBV3-2 10 NA ASSQDLDTQY
TRBV6-5 13 NA ASRAWDRGDQPQH
TRBV10-3 13 NA AISYDRQGDTEAF
TRBV19 13 NA ASSIGQGANYIQY
TRBV19 14 NA ASSNTPGQGASEAF
TRBV28 12 NA ASVSSGQIYGYT
TRBV3-1/TRBV3-2 13 NA ASSQATSGVETQY
TRBV6-5 12 NA ASIIRNRDYGYT
TRBV3-1/TRBV3-2 13 NA ASSHSHSGTDTQY
TRBV6-2/TRBV6-3 13 NA ASSYEAGARNEQF
TRBV4-2 13 NA ASSPGLLSYNEQF
TRBV5-1 12 NA ASSSGQGVAPLH
TRBV4-3 12 NA ASSQAYIDYEQY
TRBV6-6 12 many ASSLGQGFSPLH
TRBV5-1 15 once ASSLVVAGGHADTQY
TRBV27 15 NA ASSLSWTGANTGELF
TRBV14 13 NA ASSFLAGEADTQY
TRBV7-8 14 few ASSPEQGVHQETQY
TRBV11-2 14 many ASSRRDRGRQETQY
TRBV7-9 14 once ASSSRTRQGRRGYT
TRBV6-2/TRBV6-3 16 NA ASSYIRYFAGGQETQY
TRBV7-6 14 NA ASSIGTGELNTEAF
TRBV3-1/TRBV3-2 14 NA ASSQVRGSGANVLT
TRBV6-5 9 NA ASRRGFEQY
TRBV3-1/TRBV3-2 10 NA ASSQGGRWQF
TRBV15 12 NA ATRETGGVYEQY
TRBV6-1 13 NA ASSEDRGGYYGYT
TRBV16 10 NA ASNQDTGELF
TRBV5-1 13 NA ASSLSVTLTDTQY
TRBV18 14 NA ASSPHRQVHQETQY
TRBV18 13 NA ASSPQGTGGNEQF
TRBV5-1 12 NA ASVQGVNTGELF
TRBV2 13 NA ASSADIPYNSPLH
TRBV3-1/TRBV3-2 13 NA ASSLQGNSYNEQF
TRBV7-9 14 NA ASSLAGAIAKNIQY
TRBV7-9 12 once ASSLALRPDTQY